This T cell receptor beta chain is from a study of T cells in Graves' hyperthyroidism and ophthalmopathy. Amplification of TCR beta CDR3 regions used RNA as the template. The study used the HTBI primer set for a first-round RT-PCR of the TCR CDR3. Using its own MiXCR run on the multiplex PCR reads, TCRdb lists one record per CDR3 protein. The top ten clones hold 15% of a sample with 600,000 to 750,000 distinct CDR3 sequences, 17% of them seen once. This clonotype was picked up many times. Antigen: not known. Losses at the gene ends were 8 bases for V and 0 bases for J; bases not matched to a gene: 15. The CDR3 consists of 17 residues. The V gene's germline CDR1 is MNHNS and CDR2 SASEGT. General study points: Ophthalmopathy was distinguished from stable hyperthyroidism by 13 V-J signatures.

The chain is built from TRBV6-1 and TRBJ1-1; TRBD1 aligns across 7 bases. The TCR sequence derives from a man aged 50-60 years with Graves' hyperthyroidism. Sequenced: blood. The CDR3 DNA reads TGTGCCAGCGGGGGGACAGAGACCTTCTCCATGAACACTGAAGCTTTCTTT. As protein: CASGGTETFSMNTEAFF.